These 25 T cell receptor beta chains originate from one sample sequenced in a study of graft-versus-host responses after intestinal transplantation. Researchers processed graft tissue to release intraepithelial and lamina propria lymphocytes. TCRdb's table, derived via immunoSEQ multiplex PCR, lists solely in-frame clones and lacks some. This table holds approximately 10,000 clones, 75% to 90% found once. The sequencing used ileum tissue, collected around 740 days after intestinal transplantation. The source is a human patient who received an intestinal transplant, so some T cells may come from the graft donor.

J is TRBJ2-1 and V is TRBV30; D gene ambiguous. Trimming stripped 0 bases from V and 6 bases from J, with 6 bases between. The CDR3 is 12 amino acids. The V gene's germline CDR1 is GTSNPN and CDR2 SVGIG (reference sequence). The DNA for the CDR3 is TGTGCCTGGAGTGTATCGGTCAATGAGCAGTTCTTC. This translates into CAWSVSVNEQFF.

The J gene is TRBJ2-7, the V gene TRBV7-4; 8 bases are a match to TRBD1. The CDR3 runs 14 residues. Germline V gene sequence: CDR1 SGHVT, CDR2 SQSDAQ. V dropped 5 bases and J dropped 3; count of bases not matched to a gene: 6. CDR3 region: CASSSRTGNYEQYF. The CDR3 DNA is TGTGCCAGCAGCAGTCGGACAGGGAACTACGAGCAGTACTTC.

This clone ranks as large (0.1 to 1%). The genes are TRBV6-5 and TRBJ2-3; perhaps TRBD2 as D (6 bases). Germline loops: CDR1 MNHEY, CDR2 SVGAGI. The V end lost 1 base, the J end lost 0 bases, and 8 bases lay between the germline ends. CDR3 length: 15 amino acids. This chain's CDR3 is CASSYWGGSTDTQYF. The CDR3 DNA reads as TGTGCCAGCAGTTACTGGGGAGGTAGCACAGATACGCAGTATTTT.

In its sample, this clone was seen once. V and J are TRBV11-2 and TRBJ1-2, with a weak D call TRBD1 (6 bases). V was clipped by 5 bases and J by 2 bases, with 15 bases between them. This CDR3 is 15 amino acids long. Germline assignment: CDR1 SGHAT and CDR2 FQNNGV. CDR3 loop: CASSPGPGQNYGYTF. The CDR3 DNA is TGTGCCAGCAGCCCAGGGCCGGGACAAAACTATGGCTACACCTTC.

The J gene is TRBJ2-7, the V gene TRBV7-2; no reliable D call. Trimming cost V 2 bases and J 3 bases, with 2 bases left between them. The V gene's germline CDR1 is SGHTA and CDR2 FQGNSA. CDR3 size: 11 residues. The CDR3 DNA reads TGTGCCAGCAGCTTAAACTACGAGCAGTACTTC. Protein sequence: CASSLNYEQYF.

The J gene is TRBJ2-1, the V gene TRBV5-4; 8 bases map to TRBD2. The CDR3 runs 14 residues. V lost 1 base to trimming and J lost 6 bases; unmatched junction nucleotides: 3. Per germline, CDR1 SGHNT and CDR2 YYREEE (reference sequence). Here the CDR3 reads CASSLYGTSNEQFF. Here the CDR3 DNA reads TGTGCCAGCAGCTTGTACGGGACTAGCAATGAGCAGTTCTTC.

This rearrangement joins TRBV5-5 to TRBJ1-2; TRBD1 is a possible D gene (5 bases). Per germline, CDR1 SGHKS and CDR2 YYEKEE (reference sequence). The V end lost 0 bases, the J end lost 4 bases, and 13 bases lay between the germline ends. CDR3 length equals 15 residues. The CDR3 protein is CASSLGGTELYGYTF. The DNA of the CDR3 is TGTGCCAGCAGCTTGGGGGGGACCGAGCTCTATGGCTACACCTTC.

The V and J genes are TRBV7-9 and TRBJ2-6, with TRBD1 matching 12 bases. V dropped 4 bases and J dropped 2; count of bases not matched to a gene: 6. Germline-derived CDR1 and CDR2 are SEHNR and FQNEAQ (reference sequence). The CDR3 contains 18 residues. CDR3: CASSSGDRGQAGANVLTF. The CDR3 coding sequence is TGTGCCAGCAGCTCGGGGGACAGGGGGCAAGCTGGGGCCAACGTCCTGACTTTC.

The CDR3 here is CASSFAVITDTQYF. CDR3 nucleotide sequence: TGTGCCAGCAGTTTCGCGGTCATCACAGATACGCAGTATTTT. The V gene is TRBV28, the J gene TRBJ2-3; no reliable D call. CDR1 is MDHEN and CDR2 is SYDVKM in the germline V gene. Trimming stripped 3 bases from V and 2 bases from J, with 9 bases between. The CDR3 extends over 14 amino acids.

The chain carries TRBV30 and TRBJ1-1; D is perhaps TRBD1 (5 bases). Trimming removed 3 bases from V and 12 bases from J, with 20 bases in between. CDR1 is GTSNPN, CDR2 SVGIG, per germline (reference sequence). CDR3 size: 13 residues. The CDR3 DNA is TGTGCCTGGAGCTTGATCGGGTTAGGGGCGACTTTCTTT. Translating gives CAWSLIGLGATFF. The full variable domain, completed using reference TRBV30 and TRBJ1-1, is SQTIHQWPATLVQPVGSPLSLECTVEGTSNPNLYWYRQAAGRGLQLLFYSVGIGQISSEVPQNLSASRPQDRQFILSSKKLLLSDSGFYLCAWSLIGLGATFFGQGTRLTVV.

CDR3 protein: CASRKMTGNEKLFF. CDR3 DNA sequence: TGTGCCAGCAGAAAAATGACAGGGAATGAAAAACTGTTTTTT. V is TRBV6-5 and J is TRBJ1-4; 7 bases align to TRBD1. The CDR3 is 14 residues long. Germline V gene sequence: CDR1 MNHEY, CDR2 SVGAGI. After removal of 6 bases from V and 5 bases from J, the junction contained 6 bases not matched to a gene.

The gene calls are TRBV7-3 and TRBJ2-2; 9 bases map to TRBD2. The V gene end was trimmed by 0 bases and the J gene end by 6 bases; junction bases not matched to a gene: 5. The CDR3 totals 16 residues. Germline lookup yields CDR1 SGHTA and CDR2 FQGTGA. This chain's CDR3 is CASSLTYGGRAGELFF. The CDR3 DNA follows: TGTGCCAGCAGCTTAACGTACGGCGGGAGGGCCGGGGAGCTGTTTTTT.

The CDR3 here is CASSQEGYEQYF. The CDR3, as DNA: TGTGCCAGCAGCCAAGAGGGCTACGAGCAGTACTTC. The chain employs TRBV6-6 and TRBJ2-7; a possible D gene is TRBD2 (5 bases). The V end lost 6 bases, the J end lost 3 bases, and 9 bases lay between the germline ends. Germline V CDR1 and CDR2: MNHNY, SVGAGI (reference sequence). The CDR3 runs 12 residues.

This clone was recorded a few times. The V call is TRBV4-1, the J call TRBJ1-5, with D unresolved. V shed 0 bases and J shed 6 bases, with 9 bases lying between them. The germline V gene has CDR1 MGHRA and CDR2 YSYEKL. There are 14 residues in the CDR3. CDR3 DNA: TGCGCCAGCAGCCAAGACGGACTAGCTCAGCCCCAGCATTTT. This gives the protein CASSQDGLAQPQHF.

The CDR3, as DNA: TGTGCCAGCAGCTTAGCGCCATTACTCCAAGAGACCCAGTACTTC. Its protein is CASSLAPLLQETQYF. V usage is TRBV7-6 and J usage is TRBJ2-5; D call uncertain. Germline-derived CDR1 and CDR2 are SGHVS and FNYEAQ. Deletions cut 0 bases from V and 1 base from J, with 9 bases between. CDR3 length: 15 amino acids.

V gene TRBV12-5 combines with J gene TRBJ2-7; 8 positions match TRBD2. Germline assignment: CDR1 LGHNT and CDR2 FRNRAP. CDR3 length: 16 residues. J was trimmed by 0 bases and V by 4 bases; bases with no gene match: 8. The CDR3 nucleotides read TGTGCTAGTGGTTCCAACCCCAGCGGGAGCTCCTACGAGCAGTACTTC. This translates into CASGSNPSGSSYEQYF.

The genes are TRBV5-1 and TRBJ2-3; D possibly corresponds to TRBD1 (6 bases). The CDR3 is 15 amino acids. The V end lost 5 bases, the J end lost 0 bases, and 13 bases lay between the germline ends. Germline values: CDR1 SGHRS, CDR2 YFSETQ. The chain's CDR3 is CASSVQGTSTDTQYF. The CDR3 DNA reads as TGCGCCAGCAGTGTTCAGGGGACCAGCACAGATACGCAGTATTTT.

This clone has just a few counts. The V gene is TRBV6-6, the J gene TRBJ2-7, with a possible D match to TRBD2 (7 bases). The V gene lost 6 bases and the J gene lost 4 bases, with 16 bases spanning the gap. The CDR3 contains 14 residues. Germline CDR1 reads MNHNY; CDR2 reads SVGAGI (reference sequence). The CDR3 region has the DNA TGTGCCAGCAGGACCCCGGGGGGCAGGTACGAGCAGTACTTC. Amino acids: CASRTPGGRYEQYF.

J is TRBJ2-5 and V is TRBV5-1, with D perhaps TRBD1 (7 bases). This CDR3 has 14 amino acids. Deletions cut 4 bases from V and 1 base from J, with 11 bases between. Looked up from germline, CDR1 is SGHRS and CDR2 is YFSETQ. CDR3 region: CASSAGTAQETQYF. For the CDR3, the DNA is TGCGCCAGCAGCGCGGGGACAGCCCAAGAGACCCAGTACTTC.

This clone was seen only a few times. The gene calls are TRBV5-1 and TRBJ1-4, with 9 bases matching TRBD1. The length of the CDR3 is 16 residues. Unmatched junction bases numbered 3, after V lost 0 bases and J lost 3 bases. Per germline, CDR1 SGHRS and CDR2 YFSETQ. The CDR3 DNA follows: TGCGCCAGCAGCTTGGTACAGGGGGCCCCTAATGAAAAACTGTTTTTT. It codes for CASSLVQGAPNEKLFF.

This clone was seen just once. The rearrangement uses TRBV25-1 and TRBJ2-2, with D possibly TRBD1 on 5 matching bases. The V gene's germline CDR1 is MGHDK and CDR2 SYGVNS. V dropped 7 bases and J dropped 2 bases, with 14 bases sitting between them. The CDR3 runs to 15 residues. This chain's CDR3 is CASIQGSSNTGELFF. In DNA, the CDR3 is TGTGCCAGCATTCAGGGTAGTAGTAACACCGGGGAGCTGTTTTTT.

The chain links TRBV19 to TRBJ2-5; D tentatively reads TRBD1 or TRBD2 (5 bases each). The CDR3 contains 13 residues. Germline V gene lookup returns CDR1 LNHDA and CDR2 SQIVND (reference sequence). V was clipped by 3 bases and J by 5 bases, with 10 bases between them. The CDR3 nucleotides are TGTGCCAGTAGTATCCGACAGCGGGAGACCCAGTACTTC. It encodes CASSIRQRETQYF.

The chain employs TRBV9 and TRBJ2-5; TRBD2 matches at 8 bases. The CDR3 is made up of 15 amino acids. Germline assignment: CDR1 SGDLS and CDR2 YYNGEE. The J segment lost 5 bases and the V segment lost 4 bases, leaving 10 bases of the junction unmatched. CDR3 DNA: TGTGCCAGCAGCCCGACCGGGACTAGGTTGGAGACCCAGTACTTC. Its translation: CASSPTGTRLETQYF.

The chain employs TRBV7-3 and TRBJ2-2, with TRBD2 matching over 9 bases. The CDR3 covers 16 residues. CDR1 is SGHTA and CDR2 is FQGTGA in the germline V gene. V was clipped by 5 bases and J by 0 bases; unmatched bases: 4. CDR3: CASSQSGGSNTGELFF. The CDR3 DNA follows: TGTGCCAGCAGCCAGAGCGGGGGGTCGAACACCGGGGAGCTGTTTTTT. Complete variable domain (other parts from reference TRBV7-3 and TRBJ2-2): GAGVSQTPSNKVTEKGKYVELRCDPISGHTALYWYRQSLGQGPEFLIYFQGTGAADDSGLPNDRFFAVRPEGSVSTLKIQRTERGDSAVYLCASSQSGGSNTGELFFGEGSRLTVL.

The table lists this clone with a few counts. V usage is TRBV5-4 and J usage is TRBJ2-1; TRBD1 matches at 7 bases. This CDR3 comprises 16 residues. Germline CDR1 reads SGHNT; CDR2 reads YYREEE (reference sequence). V gave up 4 bases and J gave up 2 bases; unmatched junction bases: 9. The DNA of the CDR3 is TGTGCCAGCAGCAGAGGACAGGACGTCACCTACAATGAGCAGTTCTTC. It encodes CASSRGQDVTYNEQFF.